Listed below are T cell receptor beta chains from one sample, sequenced in a study of blood T cell repertoires in COVID-19. The protocol was immunoSEQ multiplex PCR, while the TCRdb copy is restricted to in-frame clones and leaves out a portion. The sample yields 140,000 to 150,000 clones, around 87% seen once. Sequenced input: PBMCs or T cells enriched from blood (not recorded which). These TCRs come from a woman between 25 and 40 years old with acute COVID-19. CDR3s include the opening cysteine and the closing phenylalanine or tryptophan. The order of the fields is J gene, CDR3 length, V gene, clone size, D gene, CDR3 protein, CDR3 DNA. D genes are given only for firm matches. A row's size may be missing; if present it is once, few, many or a size class.

TRBJ1-2 14 TRBV19 NA NA CASRRGGVNYGYTF TGTGCCAGTAGGAGGGGAGGGGTCAACTATGGCTACACCTTC
TRBJ2-7 12 TRBV5-6 NA NA CASSFATYEQYF TGTGCCAGCAGCTTCGCGACCTACGAGCAGTACTTC
TRBJ2-3 15 TRBV24-1 NA TRBD1 CATSEDREFADTQYF TGTGCCACCTCCGAGGACAGGGAGTTTGCAGATACGCAGTATTTT
TRBJ2-7 16 TRBV5-1 NA TRBD1 CASSITTGTGIYEQYF TGCGCCAGCAGTATAACCACCGGGACAGGGATCTACGAGCAGTACTTC
TRBJ1-1 14 TRBV7-9 NA NA CASSLSGQNTEAFF TGTGCCAGCAGCTTGTCGGGTCAGAACACTGAAGCTTTCTTT
TRBJ1-1 15 TRBV11-2 NA NA CASSLRKTGNTEAFF TGTGCCAGCAGCCTCAGAAAGACGGGGAACACTGAAGCTTTCTTT
TRBJ1-5 16 TRBV27 NA NA CASSKLPRGVDQPQHF TGTGCCAGCAGTAAGCTTCCCCGGGGTGTCGATCAGCCCCAGCATTTT
TRBJ2-3 16 TRBV7-8 NA TRBD1 CASSLAAGGVTDTQYF TGTGCCAGCAGCTTAGCGGCAGGGGGCGTGACAGATACGCAGTATTTT
TRBJ1-3 16 TRBV28 NA NA CASSLPKLTSENTIYF TGTGCCAGCAGTCTTCCAAAACTAACTAGCGAAAACACCATATATTTT
TRBJ2-1 15 TRBV20-1 NA NA CSASRLGSSYNEQFF TGCAGTGCTAGTAGGCTAGGTTCCTCCTACAATGAGCAGTTCTTC
TRBJ2-1 10 TRBV29-1 few NA CSVIDNEQFF TGCAGCGTTATAGACAATGAGCAGTTCTTC
TRBJ2-2 13 TRBV6-2/TRBV6-3 NA NA CASSTPNTGELFF TGTGCCAGCAGCACTCCGAACACCGGGGAGCTGTTTTTT
TRBJ2-7 12 TRBV6-1 NA NA CASSESGFEQYF TGTGCCAGCAGTGAGTCAGGGTTCGAGCAGTACTTC
TRBJ1-1 14 TRBV6-2/TRBV6-3 NA NA CASSWPGSHTEAFF TGTGCCAGCAGTTGGCCGGGTAGTCACACTGAAGCTTTCTTT
TRBJ2-3 18 TRBV5-1 few NA CASSLGPTSKGSTDTQYF TGCGCCAGCAGCTTGGGTCCGACTAGTAAGGGTAGCACAGATACGCAGTATTTT
TRBJ1-2 13 TRBV28 NA NA CASSLGVGALDTF TGTGCCAGCAGTTTGGGTGTGGGGGCCCTGGACACCTTC
TRBJ1-1 14 TRBV13 NA TRBD1 CASSPGTGTIEAFF TGTGCCAGCAGCCCCGGGACAGGGACAATTGAAGCTTTCTTT
TRBJ2-1 15 TRBV9 NA NA CASSVDSGSYNEQFF TGTGCCAGCAGCGTAGACAGCGGCTCCTACAATGAGCAGTTCTTC
TRBJ1-4 14 TRBV28 NA NA CASTPGSTNEKLFF TGTGCCAGCACACCGGGGTCAACTAATGAAAAACTGTTTTTT
TRBJ1-4 15 TRBV7-2 NA NA CASSAHRALDEKLFF TGTGCCAGCAGCGCCCACAGGGCTCTTGATGAAAAACTGTTTTTT
TRBJ1-2 13 TRBV6-5 NA NA CASSYSLTYGYTF TGTGCCAGCAGTTATAGTCTCACCTATGGCTACACCTTC
TRBJ2-3 21 TRBV28 NA TRBD2 CASSGGVAGRLLAESTDTQYF TGTGCCAGCAGTGGGGGGGTGGCGGGACGACTACTAGCGGAGAGCACAGATACGCAGTATTTT